These 28 T cell receptor beta chains were sequenced from one sample in a study of T cell clonality in common variable immunodeficiency. Sequenced by immunoSEQ multiplex PCR; TCRdb stores in-frame clones only, minus some. In total the sample includes tens of thousands of clones, none of them seen once. Sequencing used peripheral blood mononuclear cells. The receptors derive from a person between 18 and 75 years old in good health.

Notes on this clone: Read coverage stops 3 residues before the CDR3 terminus; the germline J gene supplies the remainder. V gene TRBV7-9 combines with J gene TRBJ2-4, with D possibly matching TRBD1 (6 bases). The CDR3 consists of 13 residues. CDR1 and CDR2 (germline): SEHNR, FQNEAQ (reference sequence). The CDR3: CASSFYNRDGQYF. The CDR3 DNA, read in part, is TGTGCCAGCAGCTTCTACAACAGGGATGGT.

This clone appeared many times. From the germline J gene comes the end of the CDR3, since the read stops 3 residues before it. The rearrangement uses TRBV7-3 and TRBJ1-2; the D gene is possibly TRBD1 (5 bases). V lost 2 bases to trimming and J lost 3 bases, with 13 bases between them. The CDR3 runs to 15 residues. Germline V gives CDR1 SGHTA, CDR2 FQGTGA. The chain's CDR3 is CASSLLGGDDYGYTF. CDR3 DNA (partial): TGTGCCAGCAGCTTATTGGGGGGGGATGACTATGGC.

This clone was recorded many times. Coverage ceases 3 residues before the CDR3 finishes, and the germline J gene fills in the end. The chain has TRBV5-4 and TRBJ1-4; 10 bases line up with TRBD1. Germline V gene data show CDR1 as SGHNT and CDR2 as YYREEE (reference sequence). The ends lost 0 bases at V and 7 bases at J; junction bases unmatched: 6. The CDR3 has 16 residues. CDR3 residues: CASSLVGDRGSEKLFF. CDR3 bases read: TGTGCCAGCAGCTTGGTAGGGGACAGGGGTAGTGAAAAA.

This clone was counted at least ten times. The sequenced fragment ends 3 residues before the CDR3 boundary, so the rest is inferred from the germline J gene. V gene TRBV7-2 combines with J gene TRBJ2-3, with 7 bases identical to TRBD1. The J segment lost 4 bases and the V segment lost 4 bases, leaving 8 bases of the junction unmatched. The CDR3 is 15 residues long. Germline CDR1 and CDR2: SGHTA and FQGNSA. The CDR3 sequence: CASSSRGQVSDTQYF. The DNA read from the CDR3 is TGTGCCAGCAGCTCCCGAGGACAGGTGTCAGATACG.

Ten or more counts support this clone. The CDR3 end falls 3 residues outside the read, so it is completed with the germline J gene. The gene calls are TRBV14 and TRBJ2-7; TRBD2 is a possible D gene (6 bases). Germline V gene sequence: CDR1 SGHDN, CDR2 FVKESK. Trimming shortened V by 1 base and J by 2 bases, and 18 bases separated the two germline ends. The CDR3 consists of 17 residues. CDR3 sequence reads: CASSQGGRDWTPYEQYF. Incomplete CDR3 DNA: TGTGCCAGCAGCCAAGGTGGGCGGGACTGGACCCCCTACGAG.

Ten or more counts support this clone. The CDR3 extends 3 residues past the end of the read, so its final part is completed from the germline J gene. This chain links TRBV5-1 with TRBJ2-1; D perhaps matches TRBD1 (5 bases). The CDR3 runs to 13 residues. Germline V gives CDR1 SGHRS, CDR2 YFSETQ. The ends were cut back, 2 bases at V and 7 bases at J, with 10 bases in the middle. Partial CDR3 DNA: TGCGCCAGCAGCTTACAGGTCAAAAATGAG. Encoded protein: CASSLQVKNE. The full CDR3 reads CASSLQVKNEQFF.

Many counts were recorded for this clone. The CDR3 goes on 3 residues after the read ends, and that part is filled in from the germline J gene. V gene TRBV20-1 combines with J gene TRBJ2-3; 10 nucleotides line up with TRBD2. J was trimmed by 1 base and V by 0 bases; bases with no gene match: 4. Germline assignment: CDR1 DFQATT and CDR2 SNEGSKA (reference sequence). The CDR3 consists of 16 residues. The CDR3 DNA, read in part, is TGCAGTGCTAGAGATCGAGGGACTAGCGGCACAGATACG. Protein: CSARDRGTSGTDT. From start to end, the CDR3 is CSARDRGTSGTDTQYF.

This clone was seen repeatedly, ten times or more. The read falls 3 residues short of the CDR3 end, and the missing part is taken from the germline J gene. The genes are TRBV6-1 and TRBJ2-1; no clear D. The CDR3 contains 16 residues. The ends were cut back, 0 bases at V and 1 base at J, with 10 bases in the middle. Germline assignment: CDR1 MNHNS and CDR2 SASEGT. Partial CDR3 DNA: TGTGCCAGCAGTGAAGCGCTGGGCCTTTCCTACAATGAG. This codes for CASSEALGLSYNE. The full CDR3 protein reads CASSEALGLSYNEQFF.

This clone was observed many times. The read finishes 3 residues shy of the CDR3 end, and the germline J gene is used to complete it. The chain couples TRBV29-1 to TRBJ2-1; TRBD2 aligns across 13 bases. CDR3 length: 20 residues. The V gene end was trimmed by 3 bases and the J gene end by 1 base; junction bases not matched to a gene: 15. The germline V gene encodes CDR1 SQVTM and CDR2 ANQGSEA. The CDR3 DNA, read in part, is TGCAGCGTTGACCCCCGCCAACTAGCGGGAGGGCCTCTGTCCTACAATGAG. This encodes CSVDPRQLAGGPLSYNE. In full, the CDR3 reads CSVDPRQLAGGPLSYNEQFF.

This clone occurred many times. With the read ending 3 residues before the CDR3 end, the germline J gene is used to fill in that end. V and J are TRBV2 and TRBJ2-5, with 7 bases lining up with TRBD2. Losses at the gene ends were 6 bases for V and 5 bases for J; bases not matched to a gene: 12. Per germline, CDR1 SNHLY and CDR2 FYNNEI. The CDR3 totals 15 residues. The CDR3 protein is CASSERGGPDETQYF. CDR3 DNA, as far as it was read: TGTGCCAGCAGCGAGCGGGGAGGGCCGGATGAGACC.

This clone appeared a few times. The read gets to within 3 residues of the CDR3 end, and the germline J gene fills in the rest. The V and J genes are TRBV7-9 and TRBJ1-1; no clear D. This CDR3 is built from 12 residues. The V and J ends lost 4 bases and 7 bases respectively, with 10 bases between them. Looked up from germline, CDR1 is SEHNR and CDR2 is FQNEAQ (reference sequence). The CDR3 DNA, read in part, is TGTGCCAGCAGCTCTTTCCCTGTTGAA. Encoded protein: CASSSFPVE. The entire CDR3 sequence reads CASSSFPVEAFF.

About this clone: The read gets to within 3 residues of the CDR3 end, and the germline J gene fills in the rest. This chain joins TRBV7-9 and TRBJ1-5; D is ambiguous. Germline V gene sequence: CDR1 SEHNR, CDR2 FQNEAQ (reference sequence). The length of the CDR3 is 12 residues. CDR3 bases read: TGTGCCAGCAGCCCGAGCGCCAACCCC. Translated: CASSPSANP. The full CDR3 protein reads CASSPSANPQHF.

Ten or more counts support this clone. The CDR3 end lies 3 residues beyond the end of the read and is filled in from the germline J gene. The rearrangement links TRBV5-1 to TRBJ1-1, with 7 bases lining up with TRBD1. V was pared by 0 bases and J by 1 base, with 12 bases of the junction left unmatched. The germline gives CDR1 SGHRS, CDR2 YFSETQ. CDR3 length: 18 amino acids. The sequenced CDR3 bases are TGCGCCAGCAGCTTGGCCCGGCTGGACAGGACCCCGAACACTGAA. This codes for CASSLARLDRTPNTE. The full CDR3 reads CASSLARLDRTPNTEAFF.

This clone was counted at least ten times. The read comes to an end 3 residues before the CDR3 does, leaving the germline J gene to fill in the end. This chain connects TRBV6-1 to TRBJ1-5; D is uncertain. Trimming shortened V by 2 bases and J by 6 bases, and 8 bases separated the two germline ends. Germline CDR1 MNHNS, CDR2 SASEGT. The length of the CDR3 is 13 residues. The CDR3 loop is CASSERGRQPQHF. The sequenced CDR3 bases are TGTGCCAGCAGTGAAAGAGGGCGTCAGCCC.

This clone appeared many times. Read coverage stops 3 residues before the CDR3 terminus; the germline J gene supplies the remainder. V usage is TRBV28 and J usage is TRBJ2-1; D remains ambiguous. Germline V gene lookup returns CDR1 MDHEN and CDR2 SYDVKM. The CDR3 is made up of 16 amino acids. V shed 6 bases and J shed 2 bases, with 17 bases lying between them. The CDR3 DNA, read in part, is TGTGCCAGCAGCCCCGCCCTGCGTGGTGCCTACAATGAG. Translating gives CASSPALRGAYNE. The CDR3 in full is CASSPALRGAYNEQFF.

As for this clone: The read stops 3 residues short of the end of the CDR3; the missing end is completed from the germline J gene. The V and J genes are TRBV20-1 and TRBJ2-1; 11 positions agree with TRBD2. The germline V gene has CDR1 DFQATT and CDR2 SNEGSKA (reference sequence). V gave up 5 bases and J gave up 6 bases; unmatched junction bases: 6. This CDR3 contains 14 residues. This chain's CDR3 is CSADKGLAVNEQFF. CDR3 bases read: TGCAGTGCTGACAAGGGACTAGCGGTCAATGAG.

This clone has ten or more counts. The read ends 3 residues shy of where the CDR3 ends; the end is completed using the germline J gene. The rearrangement joins TRBV20-1 to TRBJ2-4; D is perhaps TRBD1 (6 bases). The germline V gene has CDR1 DFQATT and CDR2 SNEGSKA (reference sequence). Trimming took 1 base from V and 2 from J, leaving 9 bases between them. The CDR3 consists of 14 residues. Partial CDR3 DNA: TGCAGTGCTAGAGGTAGGGGGACCAAAAACATT. Translated: CSARGRGTKNI. The entire CDR3 protein is CSARGRGTKNIQYF.

Ten or more counts support this clone. Sequencing ends 3 residues short of the CDR3 end; the germline J gene provides the rest. Other DNA sequences in this specimen translate into the identical CDR3. The gene calls are TRBV7-2 and TRBJ1-1, with TRBD1 identical over 12 bases. Germline CDR1 and CDR2: SGHTA and FQGNSA. This CDR3 region has 13 residues. J lost 2 bases, V lost 9 bases, and 1 base had no gene match. CDR3 loop: CASGTGGNTEAFF. The sequenced CDR3 bases are TGTGCCAGTGGGACAGGGGGCAACACTGAA.

Comments on this clone: The CDR3 goes on 3 residues after the read ends, and that part is filled in from the germline J gene. The chain carries TRBV7-9 and TRBJ1-6; possible D gene TRBD1, 6 bases. The CDR3 contains 15 residues. The germline V gene encodes CDR1 SEHNR and CDR2 FQNEAQ (reference sequence). Trimming removed 5 bases from V and 10 bases from J, with 18 bases in between. CDR3 loop: CASSEGGGMGSPLHF. Incomplete CDR3 DNA: TGTGCCAGCAGCGAGGGGGGGGGCATGGGATCACCC.

Points on this clone: One base away lies a much larger clone, so this may be a sequencing read error. Read data end 3 residues before the CDR3 end; the end is taken from the germline J gene. The chain carries TRBV18 and TRBJ2-2, with D tentatively TRBD1 (5 bases). This CDR3 has 15 residues. Germline V gives CDR1 KGHSH, CDR2 LQKENI. The sequenced CDR3 bases are TGTGCCAGCTCACCTCAAAACTCTGGGGCCAACGTG. As protein: CASSPQNSGANV. The full CDR3 reads CASSPQNSGANVLFF. Full variable domain (missing parts from reference TRBV18 and TRBJ2-2): NAGVMQNPRHLVRRRGQEARLRCSPMKGHSHVYWYRQLPEEGLKFMVYLQKENIIDESGMPKERFSAEFPKEGPSILRIQQVVRGDSAAYFCASSPQNSGANVLFFGEGSRLTVL.

In this sample, this clone turned up many times. Read coverage stops 3 residues before the CDR3 terminus; the germline J gene supplies the remainder. This chain links TRBV23-1 with TRBJ2-7, with D unresolved. TRBV23-1 is treated as an ORF (open reading frame) with a function not yet certain. The CDR3 consists of 16 residues. V gave up 3 bases and J gave up 4 bases, with 19 bases separating them. This chain's CDR3 is CASSHERAIQFYEQYF. CDR3 DNA, as far as it was read: TGCGCCAGCAGTCATGAAAGGGCCATACAATTTTACGAG.

This clone came up many times. The CDR3 end falls 3 residues outside the read, so it is completed with the germline J gene. The chain carries TRBV18 and TRBJ2-3, with TRBD2 identical over 10 bases. CDR3 length: 15 amino acids. Germline V gene sequence: CDR1 KGHSH, CDR2 LQKENI. The sequenced CDR3 bases are TGTGCCAGCTCACCACGGGCTAGCGGGAGTGAGACG. It specifies CASSPRASGSET. The complete CDR3 protein is CASSPRASGSETQYF.

Comments on this clone: With a much larger clone just one base away, this may be a read error. The read falls 3 residues short of the CDR3 end, and the missing part is taken from the germline J gene. The rearrangement links TRBV19 to TRBJ2-3, with 7 nucleotides matching TRBD2. From germline, CDR1 is LNHDA and CDR2 SQIVND (reference sequence). CDR3 size: 15 residues. CDR3 sequence reads: CASTLQRGRNQPQYF. CDR3 DNA (partial): TGTGCCAGTACTCTCCAGCGGGGTCGCAATCAGCCG.

This clone came up many times. The read comes to an end 3 residues before the CDR3 does, leaving the germline J gene to fill in the end. V is TRBV7-8 and J is TRBJ2-3; perhaps TRBD2 as D (6 bases). V lost 3 bases and J lost 2, with 12 bases in between. Germline V gene sequence: CDR1 SGHVS, CDR2 FQNEAQ. The CDR3 runs to 15 residues. CDR3 residues: CASSFLTRVTDTQYF. Partial CDR3 DNA: TGTGCCAGCAGCTTCCTGACTAGGGTCACAGATACG.

This clone came up many times. The read gets to within 3 residues of the CDR3 end, and the germline J gene fills in the rest. The chain is built from TRBV2 and TRBJ2-1, with TRBD2 identical over 9 bases. The V gene end was trimmed by 3 bases and the J gene end by 8 bases; junction bases not matched to a gene: 8. There are 15 residues in the CDR3. The germline V gene has CDR1 SNHLY and CDR2 FYNNEI. The CDR3 sequence: CASSEQLAGYDEQFF. The part of the CDR3 DNA that was read is TGTGCCAGCAGTGAGCAACTAGCGGGTTACGATGAG.

This clone has a count of ten or more. The read ends 3 residues early relative to the CDR3; the germline J gene fills the gap. J is TRBJ2-3 and V is TRBV20-1; 12 bases are shared with TRBD2. Germline trimming cut 1 base from V and 5 bases from J; bases unmatched to any gene: 7. The CDR3 is 16 residues long. The germline gives CDR1 DFQATT, CDR2 SNEGSKA (reference sequence). The part of the CDR3 DNA that was read is TGCAGTGCTAGAGTTAAGCTAGCGGGAGGGGTAGATACG. Translated, it gives CSARVKLAGGVDT. The full CDR3 protein reads CSARVKLAGGVDTQYF.

This clone was seen at least ten times. The read terminates 3 residues before the CDR3 end, so the remaining end is supplied by the germline J gene. V and J are TRBV6-1 and TRBJ2-2; TRBD1 aligns across 7 bases. Germline lookup yields CDR1 MNHNS and CDR2 SASEGT. Trimming took 0 bases from V and 6 from J; bases not matched to a gene: 4. CDR3 length equals 15 residues. The CDR3: CASSEASQGAGELFF. The part of the CDR3 DNA that was read is TGTGCCAGCAGTGAAGCGAGTCAGGGGGCCGGGGAG.

This clone was detected ten times or more. The CDR3 is cut off 3 residues early in the read; its end comes from the germline J gene. The chain links TRBV6-2 or TRBV6-3 to TRBJ1-4; 8 bases match TRBD1. CDR3 length equals 14 residues. CDR1 and CDR2 from the germline V gene are MNHEY and SVGEGT. V lost 4 bases, J lost 3 bases, and 1 base stayed unmatched. CDR3 bases read: TGTGCCAGCAGTTCGGGACAGGCTAATGAAAAA. It yields the protein CASSSGQANEK. The entire CDR3 is CASSSGQANEKLFF.